What follows describes a single T cell receptor beta chain. Its antigen is still unknown. There are 13 residues in the CDR3. Germline values: CDR1 MGHRA, CDR2 YSYEKL. The data originate from a study of CXCR3-negative and CXCR3-positive naive CD8 T cells. Findings of the study overall: Memory CD8+ T cell repertoires were far less diverse than both naive subsets. For CXCR3-positive naive cells, TRB CDR3s were more hydrophobic than those of CXCR3-negative naive cells. Across naive subsets, surface CD5 expression was comparable, and TCR strength was inferred from properties of the TRB CDR3.

The authors made the TRB cDNA libraries by 5' RACE using UMI labels. TCRdb re-called the 5' RACE reads and gives one entry per CDR3 protein, without DNA. The sample's table shows 100,000 to 150,000 distinct CDR3 sequences. Naive CD8+ T lymphocytes were specified as CD45RO-CCR7+CD27+CD95-. The clonotype was recovered from a human donor in good health. Some clones in this sample may be carry-over from other donors' samples. Sequenced sample: naive CXCR3- CD8+ T cells from blood. Subset here: CD45RO-CCR7+CD27+CD95- naive CD8+ T cells lacking CXCR3 (TNR3-). The chain carries TRBV4-1 and TRBJ2-5; TCRdb indicates TRBD2, and absent DNA this call remains unverified. The chain's CDR3 is CASSRTRQETQYF.